A single T cell receptor (beta chain) is shown here with its context. The antigen is not known. Assay: immunoSEQ multiplex PCR; the TCRdb copy retains only in-frame clones and omits some. This table has under 200,000 clones, less than 90% appearing once. This entry belongs to a study of radiation and T cells in renal cell carcinoma. Time point described: blood 4 weeks post-SBRT, at nephrectomy. Stated treatment: 15 Gy SBRT to primary tumor, nephrectomy 4 weeks later. Nephrectomy followed 15 Gy stereotactic body radiation by 4 weeks. After SBRT, blood was collected at 2 and 4 weeks, plus baseline. Study-level points and caveats: Top tumor clonotypes rose in blood 2 weeks post-radiation, then contracted. Baseline intratumoral clonotype presence is unknown without pretreatment biopsies.

Germline loops: CDR1 SGHDT, CDR2 YYEEEE. Deletions cut 3 bases from V and 0 bases from J, with 15 bases between. The CDR3 runs to 16 residues. The chain has TRBV5-6 and TRBJ1-1, with a possible D match to TRBD1 (6 bases). The sample consisted of blood, taken from a patient whose treatment included radiotherapy and nephrectomy. This receptor was identified in a woman in her forties or fifties with renal cell carcinoma. In DNA, the CDR3 is TGTGCCAGCAGCTCCCCGGACAGCCTCATGAACACTGAAGCTTTCTTT. This gives the protein CASSSPDSLMNTEAFF. Based on the CDR3 plus reference TRBV5-6 and TRBJ1-1, the full variable domain is DAGVTQSPTHLIKTRGQQVTLRCSPKSGHDTVSWYQQALGQGPQFIFQYYEEEERQRGNFPDRFSGHQFPNYSSELNVNALLLGDSALYLCASSSPDSLMNTEAFFGQGTRLTVV.